The 31 T cell receptor beta chains listed next were all sequenced from one sample in a study of T cell responses to AZD1222 COVID-19 vaccine. The protocol was immunoSEQ multiplex PCR, while the TCRdb copy is restricted to in-frame clones and leaves out a portion. The table includes nearly 110,000 clones, around 91% detected once. The sequenced sample was peripheral blood, obtained on day 0 of AZD1222 vaccination. The receptor source for this set is an adult in good health.

This chain connects TRBV11-3 to TRBJ2-5, with D tentatively TRBD2 (6 bases). Trimming shortened V by 0 bases and J by 5 bases, and 22 bases separated the two germline ends. This CDR3 has 18 amino acids. Germline CDR1 and CDR2: SGHNT and YENEEA. The CDR3 loop is CASSLDGDKTSSWETQYF. CDR3 DNA sequence: TGTGCCAGCAGCTTAGATGGGGATAAGACTAGTTCCTGGGAGACCCAGTACTTC.

The rearrangement links TRBV7-9 to TRBJ1-5, with a possible D match to TRBD1 (5 bases). Germline V gene sequence: CDR1 SEHNR, CDR2 FQNEAQ (reference sequence). This CDR3 has 14 amino acids. V lost 3 bases and J 4 bases, leaving 10 bases between the germline ends. The CDR3 reads CASSLGGINQPQHF. CDR3 sequence (DNA): TGTGCCAGCAGCTTGGGGGGGATTAATCAGCCCCAGCATTTT.

This clone was observed once. The chain combines TRBV19 with TRBJ1-2; a possible D gene is TRBD1 (5 bases). The germline CDR1 and CDR2 sequences are LNHDA and SQIVND (reference sequence). This CDR3 region has 13 residues. Trimming stripped 3 bases from V and 2 bases from J, with 7 bases between. CDR3 loop: CASSMRQNYGYTF. CDR3 in DNA: TGTGCCAGTAGTATGAGACAGAACTATGGCTACACCTTC.

The chain employs TRBV18 and TRBJ1-2, with 12 bases matching TRBD1. The ends lost 4 bases at V and 6 bases at J; junction bases unmatched: 9. CDR3 length: 16 residues. CDR1 and CDR2 (germline): KGHSH, LQKENI. CDR3: CASSLNPGTGGDGYTF. In DNA form, the CDR3 reads TGTGCCAGCTCACTAAATCCCGGGACAGGGGGCGATGGCTACACCTTC.

The rearrangement uses TRBV6-5 and TRBJ2-2, with D tentatively TRBD2 (5 bases). The CDR3 loop spans 16 amino acids. Germline assignment: CDR1 MNHEY and CDR2 SVGAGI. Trimming left V 0 bases short and J 7 bases short, with 15 bases between. CDR3 amino acids: CASSYSRPRDGGELFF. In DNA, the CDR3 is TGTGCCAGCAGTTACTCGAGGCCTCGGGATGGCGGGGAGCTGTTTTTT.

The chain joins TRBV12-5 to TRBJ2-3; D unclear. This CDR3 has 16 amino acids. V shed 0 bases and J shed 1 base, with 11 bases lying between them. The V gene's germline CDR1 is LGHNT and CDR2 FRNRAP. The CDR3 loop is CASGLVHISGTDTQYF. The CDR3 bases are TGTGCTAGTGGTTTGGTACATATCTCGGGCACAGATACGCAGTATTTT.

This clone was counted once. The chain links TRBV5-1 to TRBJ2-2; D unresolved. This CDR3 is built from 13 residues. Looked up from germline, CDR1 is SGHRS and CDR2 is YFSETQ. V gave up 3 bases and J gave up 7 bases, with 10 bases separating them. The CDR3 reads CASSSDLFGELFF. In DNA, the CDR3 is TGCGCCAGCAGCTCAGACTTGTTCGGGGAGCTGTTTTTT.

CDR3 protein: CASSPRRGAEAFF. The CDR3 coding sequence is TGTGCCAGCTCACCAAGGAGAGGCGCTGAAGCTTTCTTT. This rearrangement joins TRBV18 to TRBJ1-1; D remains ambiguous. With 2 bases removed from V and 6 bases from J, the gap between germline ends came to 10 bases. This CDR3 has 13 amino acids. The germline V gene has CDR1 KGHSH and CDR2 LQKENI.

The chain recombines TRBV19 with TRBJ1-1; 10 bases are shared with TRBD1. This CDR3 has 12 residues. V dropped 4 bases and J dropped 11; count of bases not matched to a gene: 4. Per germline, CDR1 LNHDA and CDR2 SQIVND (reference sequence). The chain's CDR3 is CASSTRTGGAFF. The CDR3 DNA sequence: TGTGCCAGTAGTACGAGGACAGGGGGGGCTTTCTTT.

This chain uses TRBV9 with TRBJ1-4; D unresolved. The V and J ends lost 0 bases and 0 bases respectively, with 12 bases between them. The CDR3 is made up of 17 amino acids. Germline V gives CDR1 SGDLS, CDR2 YYNGEE. The CDR3 spells CASSVGGRLATNEKLFF. CDR3 in DNA: TGTGCCAGCAGCGTAGGCGGCAGGTTGGCAACTAATGAAAAACTGTTTTTT.

V usage is TRBV3-1 (or the pseudogene TRBV3-2) and J usage is TRBJ2-7; the D is unclear. CDR1 is LGHDT and CDR2 is YNNKEL in the germline V gene (reference sequence). V was trimmed by 4 bases and J by 2 bases, leaving 3 bases between them. The CDR3 contains 11 residues. In DNA form, the CDR3 reads TGTGCCAGCAGCCGGACCTACGAGCAGTACTTC. Its protein is CASSRTYEQYF.

The chain is built from TRBV10-1 and TRBJ1-1; D remains ambiguous. This CDR3 has 10 residues. Trimming took off 6 bases at V and 7 bases at J, with 6 bases between the two ends. Germline V gene sequence: CDR1 WNHNN, CDR2 SYGVQD (reference sequence). CDR3 DNA: TGCGCCAGCAGAAAGTATGAAGCTTTCTTT. This sequence encodes CASRKYEAFF.

The chain recombines TRBV4-3 with TRBJ1-4; 7 nucleotides line up with TRBD1. The V gene end was trimmed by 4 bases and the J gene end by 0 bases; junction bases not matched to a gene: 8. This CDR3 comprises 17 residues. Germline-derived CDR1 and CDR2 are LGHNA and YSLEER. The CDR3 spells CASSLRQGPSTNEKLFF. DNA of the CDR3: TGCGCCAGCAGCCTAAGACAGGGACCTTCAACTAATGAAAAACTGTTTTTT.

V usage is TRBV5-1 and J usage is TRBJ2-1, with 7 positions matching TRBD2. This CDR3 is 13 amino acids long. The germline V gene encodes CDR1 SGHRS and CDR2 YFSETQ. J lost 8 bases, V lost 5 bases, and 7 bases had no gene match. The CDR3 sequence is CASRERGDDEQFF. Here the CDR3 DNA reads TGCGCCAGCAGGGAACGGGGGGACGATGAGCAGTTCTTC.

The chain has TRBV18 and TRBJ2-1; 11 bases are shared with TRBD1. V was pared by 7 bases and J by 2 bases, with 7 bases of the junction left unmatched. The CDR3 covers 16 residues. Looked up from germline, CDR1 is KGHSH and CDR2 is LQKENI. CDR3: CASLRTGGKTYNEQFF. The CDR3, as DNA: TGTGCCAGCTTAAGGACAGGGGGCAAAACCTACAATGAGCAGTTCTTC.

V is TRBV10-2 and J is TRBJ1-1; 10 nucleotides line up with TRBD1. J lost 4 bases, V lost 3 bases, and 5 bases had no gene match. The CDR3 runs to 15 residues. Germline values: CDR1 WSHSY, CDR2 SAAADI. In DNA form, the CDR3 reads TGCGCCAGCAGTGAACCGTGGACAGGGGGCACTGAAGCTTTCTTT. Translation gives CASSEPWTGGTEAFF.

This sequence joins TRBV18 and TRBJ2-3, with TRBD2 identical over 11 bases. The germline V gene encodes CDR1 KGHSH and CDR2 LQKENI. J lost 3 bases, V lost 1 base, and 6 bases had no gene match. This CDR3 contains 17 residues. The CDR3 here is CASSPLPSGGRTDTQYF. The CDR3 DNA reads TGTGCCAGCTCACCACTACCTAGCGGGGGGCGAACAGATACGCAGTATTTT. The whole variable domain, remainder taken from reference TRBV18 and TRBJ2-3, is NAGVMQNPRHLVRRRGQEARLRCSPMKGHSHVYWYRQLPEEGLKFMVYLQKENIIDESGMPKERFSAEFPKEGPSILRIQQVVRGDSAAYFCASSPLPSGGRTDTQYFGPGTRLTVL.

The rearrangement uses TRBV27 and TRBJ1-1, with no clear D. The CDR3 is 16 residues long. Trimming removed 0 bases at V and 6 bases at J, with 17 bases between. Germline lookup yields CDR1 MNHEY and CDR2 SMNVEV (reference sequence). The CDR3 nucleotides are TGTGCCAGCAGTTTATCCCCCCCAGGCCCGCGCCCTGAAGCTTTCTTT. The encoded protein is CASSLSPPGPRPEAFF.

V and J are TRBV4-1 and TRBJ2-5; D gene ambiguous. The length of the CDR3 is 12 residues. Germline CDR1 and CDR2: MGHRA and YSYEKL. V lost 0 bases to trimming and J lost 3 bases, with 2 bases between them. This chain's CDR3 is CASSQEEETQYF. CDR3 DNA sequence: TGCGCCAGCAGCCAAGAGGAAGAGACCCAGTACTTC.

The V call is TRBV7-2, the J call TRBJ1-2, with 8 bases fitting TRBD1. The CDR3 consists of 16 residues. Germline V gene data show CDR1 as SGHTA and CDR2 as FQGNSA. Trimming cost V 5 bases and J 5 bases; bases outside gene matches: 13. The CDR3 nucleotides read TGTGCCAGCAGCCCAACTTCAGGGGGCGATAGGTATGGCTACACCTTC. Translation: CASSPTSGGDRYGYTF.

The V and J genes are TRBV6-1 and TRBJ2-1; a possible D gene is TRBD1 (7 bases). Trimming left V 1 base short and J 4 bases short, with 17 bases between. Germline CDR1 is MNHNS and CDR2 is SASEGT. The CDR3 consists of 17 residues. CDR3 in amino acids: CASSEVFRGAGYNEQFF. CDR3 DNA: TGTGCCAGCAGTGAAGTATTCAGGGGGGCGGGTTACAATGAGCAGTTCTTC.

This chain joins TRBV29-1 and TRBJ2-5; D is undetermined. The germline gives CDR1 SQVTM, CDR2 ANQGSEA. The length of the CDR3 is 13 residues. V lost 4 bases and J 0 bases, leaving 9 bases between the germline ends. CDR3 loop: CSVGYRDQETQYF. The CDR3 DNA reads TGCAGCGTTGGGTACCGGGACCAAGAGACCCAGTACTTC.

The rearrangement links TRBV12-3 or TRBV12-4 to TRBJ2-1; D unclear. Trimming took off 4 bases at V and 9 bases at J, with 10 bases between the two ends. The CDR3 has 12 amino acids. CDR3 region: CASSSRLSEQFF. In DNA form, the CDR3 reads TGTGCCAGCAGTTCCCGACTCTCTGAGCAGTTCTTC.

The rearrangement links TRBV6-4 to TRBJ2-1; possibly TRBD2 for D (6 bases). Germline V gene lookup returns CDR1 MRHNA and CDR2 SNTAGT. This CDR3 is built from 13 residues. V was shortened by 2 bases and J by 9 bases, with 11 bases between the two germline ends. The CDR3 bases are TGTGCCAGCAGTGACGGTCCGGAGGGTGAGCAGTTCTTC. Translating gives CASSDGPEGEQFF.

This clone was detected once. The chain is built from TRBV11-2 and TRBJ1-3; the D is unclear. Germline V gene data show CDR1 as SGHAT and CDR2 as FQNNGV. The germline V and J ends were trimmed by 1 base and 0 bases, with 10 bases remaining between them. The CDR3 covers 16 residues. The CDR3, as DNA: TGTGCCAGCAGCTTAGTCTGGGAACCCTCTGGAAACACCATATATTTT. Translating it yields CASSLVWEPSGNTIYF.

The table lists this clone with a count of one. The V and J genes are TRBV3-1 (or the pseudogene TRBV3-2) and TRBJ2-3; 7 bases fit TRBD1. The CDR3 runs 16 residues. With V trimmed by 3 bases and J by 0 bases, 6 bases remained unmatched. The germline gives CDR1 LGHDT, CDR2 YNNKEL (reference sequence). The CDR3 region has the DNA TGTGCCAGCAGCCATGTCGGGACAGCTAGCACAGATACGCAGTATTTT. This sequence encodes CASSHVGTASTDTQYF.

The chain recombines TRBV7-2 with TRBJ1-6, with D possibly matching TRBD1 (5 bases). The CDR3 spans 16 residues. V shed 5 bases and J shed 4 bases, with 15 bases lying between them. Looked up from germline, CDR1 is SGHTA and CDR2 is FQGNSA. In DNA form, the CDR3 reads TGTGCCAGCAGCCCCCGGGGGAATCAGTATAATTCACCCCTCCACTTT. This encodes CASSPRGNQYNSPLHF.

The rearrangement uses TRBV29-1 and TRBJ1-4; weak D call: TRBD1 (6 bases). Germline assignment: CDR1 SQVTM and CDR2 ANQGSEA. V lost 5 bases to trimming and J lost 4 bases, with 14 bases between them. The CDR3 spans 14 residues. As DNA, the CDR3 is TGCAGCGTTCTCGGGGGAGGGGGTAATGAAAAACTGTTTTTT. This encodes CSVLGGGGNEKLFF.

V gene TRBV19 combines with J gene TRBJ2-1, with a weak D call TRBD2 (7 bases). The CDR3 is 16 amino acids. V was pared by 4 bases and J by 9 bases, with 22 bases between. Germline CDR1 is LNHDA and CDR2 is SQIVND (reference sequence). The CDR3 is CASSTPLRGAVFEQFF. Written as DNA, the CDR3 is TGTGCCAGTAGTACCCCCCTCCGGGGGGCAGTCTTTGAGCAGTTCTTC.

The chain links TRBV3-1 (or the pseudogene TRBV3-2) to TRBJ2-5; D may be TRBD2 (7 bases). V dropped 5 bases and J dropped 4 bases, with 17 bases sitting between them. The germline CDR1 and CDR2 sequences are LGHDT and YNNKEL (reference sequence). The length of the CDR3 is 15 residues. The CDR3 DNA sequence: TGTGCCAGCAGCGAAGTGGGGGGGGCAGGAGAGACCCAGTACTTC. Encoded protein: CASSEVGGAGETQYF.

The chain carries TRBV13 and TRBJ1-2; D gene ambiguous. The CDR3 contains 14 residues. Germline V gene sequence: CDR1 PRHDT, CDR2 FYEKMQ (reference sequence). V was pared by 0 bases and J by 5 bases, with 10 bases between. CDR3 nucleotide sequence: TGTGCCAGCAGCTTAGGTCAGGACCTTTATGGCTACACCTTC. Translated: CASSLGQDLYGYTF. Combining the CDR3 with reference TRBV13 and TRBJ1-2 gives the whole variable domain AAGVIQSPRHLIKEKRETATLKCYPIPRHDTVYWYQQGPGQDPQFLISFYEKMQSDKGSIPDRFSAQQFSDYHSELNMSSLELGDSALYFCASSLGQDLYGYTFGSGTRLTVV.